These T cell receptor beta chains were read from a single sample in a study of cytomegalovirus exposure and HLA in healthy donors. TCRdb keeps only in-frame clones here, not all; method: immunoSEQ multiplex PCR. The data contain about 120,000 clones, over 70% of them singletons. The sequenced sample consisted of PBMCs. These receptors were collected from a woman aged 45 to 65 in good health and CMV-seronegative. The conserved cysteine and the conserved F or W are not part of the CDR3 here.

CDR3,V
ASSETPGSRNTIY,TRBV6-1
ASISPGVYEQY,TRBV28
ASSYSQGTSYEQY,TRBV6-6
ASSSTTTGTPAF,TRBV7-2
ASRDQQGANDGYT,TRBV28
ATSGGPYEQY,TRBV6-5
ASSTRQLASTNEKLF,TRBV19
ASSPTAQGTRPQH,TRBV28
ASTVSGRPDTQY,TRBV7-2
ASSLDRGPETYEQY,TRBV7-8
ASSEQAYTEAF,TRBV2
SSSLTPEETQY,TRBV7-3
ASSQEEASTPGELF,TRBV4-2
SVGDPSRDTQY,TRBV29-1
SALGETQY,TRBV20-1
ASSLGISYGYT,TRBV28
ATSRGTGESYEQY,TRBV15
AWSGRYLYGYT,TRBV30
ASSLRFGTGGFYEQY,TRBV27
ASSEGQLSNQPQH,TRBV10-1
AWSIRPRETQY,TRBV30
ASSYSISLTNEQF,TRBV6-5
SVSGTSTSYEQY,TRBV29-1
AITGTGTRNTEAF,TRBV10-3
ASSRSGRGLRFETGELF,TRBV27
ASFDRPYEQY,TRBV2
ASSGDRGNRNT,TRBV28
ASTRRTGGGNQPQH,TRBV28
ASGSLYQETQY,TRBV21-1
ASSFRTVDPLH,TRBV27
SSSLLWSSGRETQY,TRBV7-9
ASSRAGVRTDTQY,TRBV28
ASSSQGNQPQH,TRBV28
ASSEALSPTRSSYEQY,TRBV6-1
ASSQGAGAGNTIY,TRBV4-3
ASRIRDRSTEAF,TRBV19
ASSRFSGSGNTGELF,TRBV4-3
ASSGYRGEQF,TRBV9
ASTDLGLGGNTIY,TRBV6-6
ASTDSGQGYQPQH,TRBV6-5
ASSTLGTGGSYT,TRBV7-9
ASSPTTNTGELF,TRBV18
ASSPYSPDTQY,TRBV18
ASSQSRNRGLPGELF,TRBV23-1
ASSQDTGLEGTGELF,TRBV4-3
ASSYPKGPEGYEQY,TRBV6-6
ASSLLRDRGPEQF,TRBV11-1
ASSLSAGTHYGYT,TRBV27
ASSLGGSLYEQY,TRBV5-8
ASSFPTSGSLETQY,TRBV28
AWSGADRGGEQF,TRBV30
ASSPGQGHEKLF,TRBV5-1
ASSESPLF,TRBV2